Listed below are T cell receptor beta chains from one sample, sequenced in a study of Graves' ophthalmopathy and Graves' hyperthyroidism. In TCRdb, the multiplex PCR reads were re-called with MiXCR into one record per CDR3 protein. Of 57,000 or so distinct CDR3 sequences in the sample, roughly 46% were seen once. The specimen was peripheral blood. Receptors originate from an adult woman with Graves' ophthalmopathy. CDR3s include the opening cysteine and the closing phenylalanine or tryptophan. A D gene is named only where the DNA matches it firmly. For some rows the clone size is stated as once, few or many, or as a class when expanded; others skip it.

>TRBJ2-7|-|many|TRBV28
CASRSGRAPYEQYF
TGTGCCAGCAGGAGTGGGCGGGCCCCCTACGAGCAGTACTTC
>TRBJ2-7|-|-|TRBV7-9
CASSFYICSADPGYEQYF
-
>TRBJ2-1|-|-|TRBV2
CASSEGTTLYNEQFF
TGTGCCAGCAGTGAAGGGACTACCCTTTACAATGAGCAGTTCTTC
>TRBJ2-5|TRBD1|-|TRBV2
CASSSGTGETQYF
TGTGCCAGCAGCTCCGGGACAGGGGAGACCCAGTACTTC
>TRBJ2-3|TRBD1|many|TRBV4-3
CASSRNRGRVDTQYF
TGCGCCAGCAGCCGAAACAGGGGGCGTGTAGATACGCAGTATTTT
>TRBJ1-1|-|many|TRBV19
CASSIMRNTEAFF
TGTGCCAGTAGTATCATGAGGAACACTGAAGCTTTCTTT
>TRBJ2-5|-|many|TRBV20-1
CSARRETQYF
TGCAGTGCTAGACGGGAGACCCAGTACTTC
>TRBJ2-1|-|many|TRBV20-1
CSARDILNAGGSYNEQFF
TGCAGTGCTAGAGATATTCTTAACGCTGGGGGTAGTTACAATGAGCAGTTCTTC
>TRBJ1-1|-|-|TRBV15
CATSRDVGNTEAFF
TGTGCCACCAGCAGAGATGTGGGGAACACTGAAGCTTTCTTT
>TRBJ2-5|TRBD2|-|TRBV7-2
CASSFGSGGETQYF
TGTGCCAGCAGCTTCGGGTCGGGAGGGGAGACCCAGTACTTC
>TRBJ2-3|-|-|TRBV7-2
CASSLEGDTQYF
TGTGCCAGTAGCTTAGAAGGGGATACGCAGTATTTT
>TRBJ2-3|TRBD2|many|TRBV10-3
CASSGTPTDTQYF
TGTGCCAGTAGCGGGACCCCCACAGATACGCAGTATTTT
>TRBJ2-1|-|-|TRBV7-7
CASSLAAGANEQFF
TGTGCTAGCAGCTTAGCGGCGGGGGCGAATGAGCAGTTCTTC
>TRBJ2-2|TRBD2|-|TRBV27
CASRLAGDGAGELFF
TGTGCCAGCAGATTAGCGGGGGACGGAGCCGGGGAGCTGTTTTTT
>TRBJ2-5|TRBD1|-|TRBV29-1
CSVGDREETQYF
TGCAGCGTTGGGGACAGGGAAGAGACCCAGTACTTC
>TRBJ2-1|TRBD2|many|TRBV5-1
CASSTSGSTYNEQFF
TGCGCCAGCAGCACTAGCGGGTCTACTTACAATGAGCAGTTCTTC
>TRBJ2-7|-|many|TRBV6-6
CASSTETREQYF
TGTGCCAGCAGCACCGAAACCCGTGAGCAGTACTTC
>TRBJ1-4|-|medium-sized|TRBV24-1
CATSDPAGGKLFF
TGTGCCACCAGTGACCCCGCGGGAGGAAAACTGTTTTTT
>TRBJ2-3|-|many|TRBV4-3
CASSQAEMTDTQYF
TGCGCCAGCAGCCAAGCAGAAATGACAGATACGCAGTATTTT
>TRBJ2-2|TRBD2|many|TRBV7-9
CASSSPLAGGELFF
TGTGCCAGCAGTTCCCCACTAGCGGGCGGGGAGCTGTTTTTT
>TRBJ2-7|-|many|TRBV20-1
CSASSGAYLREQYF
TGCAGTGCTAGCTCGGGGGCTTATTTACGCGAGCAGTACTTC
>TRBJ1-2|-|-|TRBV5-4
CASSLAGRDYGYTF
TGTGCCAGCAGCTTGGCCGGAAGGGACTATGGCTACACCTTC
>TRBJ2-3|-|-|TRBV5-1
CASSLRGAGSTDTQYF
TGCGCCAGCAGCTTGAGGGGGGCAGGTAGCACAGATACGCAGTATTTT
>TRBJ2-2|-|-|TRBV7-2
CASSLETGGELFF
TGTGCCAGCAGCTTAGAAACGGGGGGGGAGCTGTTTTTT
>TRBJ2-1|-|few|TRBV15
CATSSPRSYNEQFF
TGTGCCACCAGCAGTCCTCGCTCCTACAATGAGCAGTTCTTC
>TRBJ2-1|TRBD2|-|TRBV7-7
CASSLAAGGGDEQFF
TGTGCTAGCAGCTTAGCGGCGGGGGGAGGGGATGAGCAGTTCTTC
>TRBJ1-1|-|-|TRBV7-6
CASSSEAFF
TGTGCCAGCAGCTCTGAAGCTTTCTTT
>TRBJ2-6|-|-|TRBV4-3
CASSQDDPF
TGCGCCAGCAGCCAAGATGATCCCTTC
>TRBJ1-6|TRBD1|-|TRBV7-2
CASSLVGTGYNSPLHF
TGTGCCAGCAGCTTAGTAGGGACAGGATACAATTCACCCCTCCACTTT
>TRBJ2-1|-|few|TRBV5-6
CASSLGGSLYNEQSF
TGTGCCAGCAGCTTAGGCGGGTCACTTTACAATGAGCAGTCCTTC